Listed here are 21 T cell receptor beta chains from one sample, sequenced in a study of CD8 T cells in Susac syndrome (dated by TCRdb to about 2019). Receptor amplification or capture employed the immunoSEQ multiplex PCR assay. RNA was extracted using the RNeasy kit, and roughly 0.5 to 1 ug of the RNA was reverse transcribed with random hexamers. Using fastp at Q25 and MiXCR, TCRdb reprocessed the public reads and kept productive beta chains. One record per CDR3 amino acid sequence lists the most common genes and DNA. The sample table contains some 260,000 distinct CDR3 sequences; only one count was recorded for just over 90% of them. Of the sample, about 0.071% falls within the top ten clones. The sequenced sample consisted of CD4+ T cells from PBMCs. These TCRs come from a human donor with multiple sclerosis.

The V and J genes are TRBV30 and TRBJ1-2, with 7 bases matching TRBD1. This CDR3 is 11 amino acids long. Germline-derived CDR1 and CDR2 are GTSNPN and SVGIG (reference sequence). Trimming at V came to 5 bases and at J to 3 bases, leaving 0 bases not matched to a gene. The CDR3 region has the DNA TGTGCCTGGGGACAGGACTATGGCTACACCTTC. Translated: CAWGQDYGYTF.

The chain combines TRBV28 with TRBJ1-5, with D perhaps TRBD1 (6 bases). Germline V lookup: CDR1 MDHEN, CDR2 SYDVKM. Trimming took 5 bases from V and 2 from J, leaving 7 bases between them. The CDR3 runs to 13 residues. DNA for the CDR3: TGTGCCAGCAGTACAGGGCGCAATCAGCCCCAGCATTTT. Amino acids: CASSTGRNQPQHF.

The chain links TRBV2 to TRBJ2-5, with 9 nucleotides matching TRBD2. V gave up 1 base and J gave up 0 bases; unmatched junction bases: 6. Germline loops: CDR1 SNHLY, CDR2 FYNNEI. The CDR3 consists of 17 residues. The DNA for the CDR3 is TGTGCCAGCAGTGAAGGGGCGGGGGGGCCCCACCAAGAGACCCAGTACTTC. It codes for CASSEGAGGPHQETQYF. Full variable domain (missing parts from reference TRBV2 and TRBJ2-5): EPEVTQTPSHQVTQMGQEVILRCVPISNHLYFYWYRQILGQKVEFLVSFYNNEISEKSEIFDDQFSVERPDGSNFTLKIRSTKLEDSAMYFCASSEGAGGPHQETQYFGPGTRLLVL.

The rearrangement links TRBV5-6 to TRBJ1-1, with D hard to call. This CDR3 is built from 12 residues. Trimming shortened V by 1 base and J by 1 base, and 2 bases separated the two germline ends. The germline V gene encodes CDR1 SGHDT and CDR2 YYEEEE. The CDR3 reads CASSLWNTEAFF. The CDR3 nucleotides read TGTGCCAGCAGCTTGTGGAACACTGAAGCTTTCTTT.

This chain uses TRBV6-2 or TRBV6-3 with TRBJ1-5; unclear D gene. CDR3 length: 12 residues. The germline V and J ends were trimmed by 6 bases and 3 bases, with 6 bases remaining between them. Germline V gene sequence: CDR1 MNHEY, CDR2 SVGEGT. CDR3 loop: CASSILNQPQHF. CDR3 DNA: TGTGCCAGCAGCATCCTCAATCAGCCCCAGCATTTT.

The chain uses TRBV5-4 and TRBJ2-3; D perhaps matches TRBD1 (5 bases). The V end lost 0 bases, the J end lost 5 bases, and 13 bases lay between the germline ends. The CDR3 covers 15 residues. Germline assignment: CDR1 SGHNT and CDR2 YYREEE (reference sequence). The CDR3 bases are TGTGCCAGCAGCTTGGAGGTGGGGCGGAGAGATACGCAGTATTTT. It translates to CASSLEVGRRDTQYF.

V usage is TRBV12-3 or TRBV12-4 and J usage is TRBJ2-5, with a tentative D call TRBD1 (5 bases). With 4 bases removed from V and 1 base from J, the gap between germline ends came to 13 bases. This CDR3 has 15 residues. The CDR3 is CASSSQQGIQETQYF. In DNA, the CDR3 is TGTGCCAGCAGTTCACAGCAGGGCATCCAAGAGACCCAGTACTTC.

The rearrangement uses TRBV6-1 and TRBJ2-1; 9 bases are shared with TRBD1. Germline assignment: CDR1 MNHNS and CDR2 SASEGT. The V segment lost 9 bases and the J segment 7 bases; nucleotides outside the gene matches: 10. The CDR3 length is 14 residues. CDR3 nucleotides: TGTGCCAGTACCGGGACAGGGCCATATAATGAGCAGTTCTTC. This encodes CASTGTGPYNEQFF.

The V gene is TRBV4-1, the J gene TRBJ1-4; TRBD1 matches at 7 bases. The CDR3 has 16 amino acids. Trimming cost V 0 bases and J 4 bases; bases outside gene matches: 5. In germline, CDR1 is MGHRA, CDR2 YSYEKL. The CDR3 DNA is TGCGCCAGCAGCCAAGAGGGAACAGGGGATAATGAAAAACTGTTTTTT. Amino acids: CASSQEGTGDNEKLFF.

The sample holds one count of this clonotype. V is TRBV7-9 and J is TRBJ1-1; 10 positions match TRBD1. CDR3 length: 12 amino acids. V trimming: 5 bases; J trimming: 11 bases; junction bases outside the gene matches: 5. Per germline, CDR1 SEHNR and CDR2 FQNEAQ (reference sequence). The CDR3 region is CASSETGGFAFF. For the CDR3, the DNA is TGTGCCAGCAGCGAGACAGGGGGCTTCGCTTTCTTT.

The rearrangement uses TRBV27 and TRBJ2-2, with TRBD2 identical over 9 bases. V lost 1 base to trimming and J lost 0 bases; unmatched junction nucleotides: 6. This CDR3 contains 18 residues. Germline V gene lookup returns CDR1 MNHEY and CDR2 SMNVEV (reference sequence). CDR3 nucleotides: TGTGCCAGCAGTTTATTAGGCCTAGCGGGGTCGAACACCGGGGAGCTGTTTTTT. Translating gives CASSLLGLAGSNTGELFF.

This clonotype was seen only a few times. The rearrangement uses TRBV9 and TRBJ1-1; D remains unclear. This CDR3 spans 14 amino acids. Trimming removed 0 bases at V and 5 bases at J, with 11 bases between. Germline lookup yields CDR1 SGDLS and CDR2 YYNGEE. The CDR3 spells CASSVGVARTEAFF. Here the CDR3 DNA reads TGTGCCAGCAGCGTAGGGGTTGCGAGGACTGAAGCTTTCTTT.

This clonotype was detected only a few times. V gene TRBV18 combines with J gene TRBJ2-5; 10 bases match TRBD1. The trim removed 3 bases at V and 3 bases at J, leaving 1 base unmatched. CDR1 and CDR2 from the germline V gene are KGHSH and LQKENI. This CDR3 spans 14 amino acids. The CDR3 nucleotides are TGTGCCAGCTCACCTGGGACAGGGGAAGAGACCCAGTACTTC. Translating it yields CASSPGTGEETQYF.

J is TRBJ2-1 and V is TRBV5-1; 12 bases fit TRBD2. The CDR3 is 14 residues long. With V trimmed by 6 bases and J by 5 bases, 3 bases remained unmatched. CDR1 is SGHRS and CDR2 is YFSETQ in the germline V gene. In nucleotides, the CDR3 is TGCGCCAGCAATCGACTAGCGGGAGACAATGAGCAGTTCTTC. Translation: CASNRLAGDNEQFF. The whole variable domain, remainder taken from reference TRBV5-1 and TRBJ2-1, is KAGVTQTPRYLIKTRGQQVTLSCSPISGHRSVSWYQQTPGQGLQFLFEYFSETQRNKGNFPGRFSGRQFSNSRSEMNVSTLELGDSALYLCASNRLAGDNEQFFGPGTRLTVL.

The chain recombines TRBV20-1 with TRBJ2-5; D is ambiguous. The CDR3 sequence is 12 residues long. V was cut by 4 bases and J by 4 bases, with 10 bases left in between. CDR1 and CDR2 from the germline V gene are DFQATT and SNEGSKA (reference sequence). CDR3 sequence: CSATPTGETQYF. The CDR3 DNA reads TGCAGTGCTACCCCCACCGGAGAGACCCAGTACTTC.

The chain uses TRBV30 and TRBJ2-5; D remains unclear. V lost 3 bases to trimming and J lost 7 bases, with 21 bases between them. Germline V gene data show CDR1 as GTSNPN and CDR2 as SVGIG (reference sequence). The CDR3 runs 15 residues. CDR3 residues: CAWRPRGSVAATQYF. In nucleotides, the CDR3 is TGTGCCTGGAGGCCTCGAGGCAGCGTGGCGGCGACCCAGTACTTC.

The chain has TRBV29-1 and TRBJ1-5; a weak D match, TRBD1 (5 bases). Looked up from germline, CDR1 is SQVTM and CDR2 is ANQGSEA. The CDR3 is 15 amino acids. The germline V and J ends were trimmed by 4 bases and 2 bases, with 15 bases remaining between them. In DNA, the CDR3 is TGCAGCGTTGTTACGGCAGGAGGGGGCAATCAGCCCCAGCATTTT. Its protein is CSVVTAGGGNQPQHF.

The chain recombines TRBV4-1 with TRBJ1-3; weak D call: TRBD1 (5 bases). In germline, CDR1 is MGHRA, CDR2 YSYEKL. V lost 2 bases, J lost 7 bases, and 21 bases lay in between. The CDR3 contains 17 residues. The CDR3 protein is CASSQLRDSPHSNTIYF. The CDR3 coding sequence is TGCGCCAGCAGCCAACTCCGGGACTCTCCCCATTCTAACACCATATATTTT.

The chain uses TRBV6-5 and TRBJ2-7; 7 bases are a match to TRBD2. Germline V gene lookup returns CDR1 MNHEY and CDR2 SVGAGI. The CDR3 totals 14 residues. J gave up 0 bases and V 5 bases, and 4 bases lay outside the gene matches. In nucleotides, the CDR3 is TGTGCCAGCAGTCGCGGGGGAAGCTCCTACGAGCAGTACTTC. Residues: CASSRGGSSYEQYF.

The sample holds a few counts of this clonotype. The genes are TRBV5-1 and TRBJ2-7; 10 bases match TRBD1. V lost 4 bases and J lost 6; bases outside the gene matches: 4. Germline V CDR1 and CDR2: SGHRS, YFSETQ. The CDR3 runs to 13 residues. CDR3 amino acids: CASSIRTGGEQYF. The CDR3 DNA sequence: TGCGCCAGCAGCATCCGGACAGGGGGCGAGCAGTACTTC.

The V gene is TRBV19, the J gene TRBJ2-4; 8 bases are a match to TRBD1. The CDR3 sequence is 15 residues long. The germline gives CDR1 LNHDA, CDR2 SQIVND (reference sequence). Germline trimming cut 4 bases from V and 3 bases from J; bases unmatched to any gene: 5. CDR3 coding DNA: TGTGCCAGTAGTACGACAGGGGCCAGCAAAAACATTCAGTACTTC. This sequence encodes CASSTTGASKNIQYF.